The clone carrying this T cell receptor (beta chain) has more than one count but fewer than ten. The antigen is unknown. TCRdb passed the reads through MiXCR, listing each CDR3 protein once. The data contain 750,000 to 950,000 distinct CDR3 sequences, almost 30% of them singletons. The CDR3 is 13 residues long. V was cut by 0 bases and J by 7 bases, with 9 bases left in between. Germline V lookup: CDR1 LGHDT, CDR2 YNNKEL (reference sequence). This sample was taken from a study of T cell repertoires in cytomegalovirus infection. For the study at large: Shared public TCR beta signatures pointed to both CMV infection and a matching HLA type.

Study findings and constraints: HLA-C-restricted CMV clonotypes gave the most frequent clonotype in two of eight donors.

The V call is TRBV3-1, the J call TRBJ1-1; maybe TRBD1 (5 bases). This sequence originates from a human donor in good health (CMV status not recorded). Some clones in this sample may be carry-over from other donors' samples. Sequenced material: cultured CD8+ T cells from PBMCs, taken from culture after CMV antigen stimulation. The CDR3: CASSQDNDSEAFF. The CDR3 nucleotides are TGTGCCAGCAGCCAAGATAATGACAGTGAAGCTTTCTTT.